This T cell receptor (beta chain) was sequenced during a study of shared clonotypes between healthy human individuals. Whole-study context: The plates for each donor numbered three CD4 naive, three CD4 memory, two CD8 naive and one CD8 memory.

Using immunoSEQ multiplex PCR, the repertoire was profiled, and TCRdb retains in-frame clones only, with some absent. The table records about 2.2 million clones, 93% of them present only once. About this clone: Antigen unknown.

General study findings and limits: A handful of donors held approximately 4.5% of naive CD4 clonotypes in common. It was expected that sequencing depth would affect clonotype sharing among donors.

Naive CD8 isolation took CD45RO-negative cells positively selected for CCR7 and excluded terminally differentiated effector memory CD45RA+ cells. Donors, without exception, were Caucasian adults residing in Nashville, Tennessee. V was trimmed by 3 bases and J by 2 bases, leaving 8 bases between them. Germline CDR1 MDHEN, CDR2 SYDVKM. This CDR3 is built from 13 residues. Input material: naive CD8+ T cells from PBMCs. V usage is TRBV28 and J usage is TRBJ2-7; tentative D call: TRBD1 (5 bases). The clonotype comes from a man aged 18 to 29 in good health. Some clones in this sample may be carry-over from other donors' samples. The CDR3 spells CASSFGAAYEQYF. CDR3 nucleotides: TGTGCCAGCAGTTTTGGGGCAGCCTACGAGCAGTACTTC.